The T cell receptor (beta chain) described here comes from a study of T-cell reconstitution after alpha-beta-depleted transplantation in children. Whole-study findings and limits: Surviving recipient T cells and intrathymic progenitors accounted for some patients' high TCRbeta diversity at day 60. After one year, T-cell counts and TCRbeta diversity mostly came from new T cells. Reports say that about two months after transplant, the alpha-beta T cells came out of several hundred graft clones that had expanded.

CDR1 and CDR2 from the germline V gene are DFQATT and SNEGSKA (reference sequence). V lost 3 bases and J 2 bases, leaving 11 bases between the germline ends. This CDR3 comprises 14 residues. Using unique molecular identifiers, the investigators prepared the TCRbeta library. Each CDR3 protein gets one entry after TCRdb re-called the PCR reads with MiXCR. This table holds over 200,000 distinct CDR3 sequences, approximately 17% found once. To note about this clonotype: Antigen specificity is unknown.

Here the sequenced sample was PBMCs, mostly from graft donor cells, taken 360 days after TCRalphabeta/CD19-depleted stem cell transplant. The chain uses TRBV20-1 and TRBJ2-1; possibly TRBD2 for D (6 bases). The clonotype was recovered from a male patient aged 2-15 years who had a stem cell transplant for acute lymphoblastic leukemia, so the T cells may come from the graft donor. CDR3 in DNA: TGCAGTGCTAGCGGGACTGCGCCCTACAATGAGCAGTTCTTC. Its protein is CSASGTAPYNEQFF.